Below, 5 T cell receptor beta chains from the same sample are listed, as sequenced in a study of blood T cell repertoires in COVID-19. TCRdb's table, derived via immunoSEQ multiplex PCR, lists solely in-frame clones and lacks some. The sample consists of some 220,000 clones, 85% of them appearing once. The sequencing sample was made of peripheral blood. The receptors were gathered from an older woman with active or convalescent COVID-19.

CDR3 protein: CASSQDRSAVAEQYF. CDR3 nucleotide sequence: TGTGCCAGCAGTCAGGACAGGTCAGCGGTCGCCGAGCAGTACTTC. The rearrangement joins TRBV6-5 to TRBJ2-7, with 7 bases matching TRBD1. Trimming took 5 bases from V and 6 from J; bases not matched to a gene: 13. CDR1 and CDR2 (germline): MNHEY, SVGAGI. This CDR3 spans 15 amino acids.

The V and J genes are TRBV5-1 and TRBJ2-7, with D possibly matching TRBD2 (5 bases). The CDR3 is made up of 20 amino acids. The V and J ends lost 1 base and 2 bases respectively, with 28 bases between them. Germline CDR1 SGHRS, CDR2 YFSETQ. The CDR3 is CASSLLHFLPWPRGAYEQYV. CDR3 sequence (DNA): TGCGCCAGCAGCTTGTTACATTTTCTCCCTTGGCCCCGGGGAGCCTACGAGCAGTACGTC.

CDR3 DNA: TGTGCCATCAGGCTCGGGACAGGGGCGTCTGAAGCTTTCTTT. Translation gives CAIRLGTGASEAFF. The gene calls are TRBV10-3 and TRBJ1-1, with 10 bases that match TRBD1. V lost 6 bases to trimming and J lost 6 bases; unmatched junction nucleotides: 7. This CDR3 is built from 14 residues. CDR1 is ENHRY, CDR2 SYGVKD, per germline.

V gene TRBV7-9 combines with J gene TRBJ1-5; 9 bases fit TRBD1. The CDR3 sequence is 12 residues long. CDR1 is SEHNR, CDR2 FQNEAQ, per germline (reference sequence). V was clipped by 4 bases and J by 15 bases; unmatched bases: 7. DNA for the CDR3: TGTGCCAGCAGCTCCGGAAACAGGGGGCGGCATTTT. The encoded protein is CASSSGNRGRHF. The full variable domain, in which reference TRBV7-9 and TRBJ1-5 provide the parts outside the CDR3, is DTGVSQNPRHKITKRGQNVTFRCDPISEHNRLYWYRQTLGQGPEFLTYFQNEAQLEKSRLLSDRFSAERPKGSFSTLEIQRTEQGDSAMYLCASSSGNRGRHFGDGTRLSIL.

This chain uses TRBV3-1 (or the pseudogene TRBV3-2) with TRBJ2-5, with 9 bases that match TRBD2. The germline CDR1 and CDR2 sequences are LGHDT and YNNKEL (reference sequence). The CDR3 contains 19 residues. V was clipped by 2 bases and J by 5 bases; unmatched bases: 18. CDR3 region: CASSQQRVGTSLRAETQYF. The CDR3 nucleotides are TGTGCCAGCAGCCAACAACGAGTGGGGACTAGCCTTAGGGCGGAGACCCAGTACTTC.